This T cell receptor (beta chain) appears in the sequencing data of a study of T-cell reconstitution after alpha-beta-depleted transplantation in children. As it was prepared, the TCRbeta library received unique molecular identifiers. A single record per CDR3 protein comes from TCRdb applying MiXCR to the PCR reads. The data hold about 100,000 distinct CDR3 sequences, with 5% to 6% observed a single time. This clonotype was seen ten or more times. CDR3 length equals 12 residues. V was shortened by 6 bases and J by 9 bases, with 12 bases between the two germline ends. This sequence was found in a female patient aged 2-15 years who had a stem cell transplant for Fanconi anemia, so the T cells may come from the graft donor. This chain joins TRBV12-3 or TRBV12-4 and TRBJ2-1; perhaps TRBD2 as D (5 bases). The material was PBMCs, mostly from graft donor cells, obtained 60 days after TCRalphabeta/CD19-depleted stem cell transplant. The CDR3 here is CASRVLEGEQFF. CDR3 DNA: TGTGCCAGCAGGGTACTAGAGGGTGAGCAGTTCTTC.